This T cell receptor (beta chain) was recorded in a study of T-cell memory formation after mild COVID-19. One entry per CDR3 protein, called by TCRdb with MiXCR from the 5' RACE reads. The sample contains more than 80,000 distinct CDR3 sequences, around 12% of which appear only once. CDR1 and CDR2 (germline): GTSNPN, SVGIG (reference sequence). Trimming cost V 8 bases and J 5 bases; bases outside gene matches: 13. This CDR3 comprises 14 residues. V and J are TRBV30 and TRBJ2-7; 9 nucleotides match TRBD1. The sequencing sample was made of PBMCs or a T cell subset sorted from them (not recorded which). The source of this sequence is an adult woman who had mild COVID-19 (a few samples of this study predate the infection). Cell type and time point are not known. The DNA of the CDR3 is TGTGCCGGGTCAACCGGGACAGGGATTGACGAGCAGTACTTC. Protein sequence: CAGSTGTGIDEQYF.